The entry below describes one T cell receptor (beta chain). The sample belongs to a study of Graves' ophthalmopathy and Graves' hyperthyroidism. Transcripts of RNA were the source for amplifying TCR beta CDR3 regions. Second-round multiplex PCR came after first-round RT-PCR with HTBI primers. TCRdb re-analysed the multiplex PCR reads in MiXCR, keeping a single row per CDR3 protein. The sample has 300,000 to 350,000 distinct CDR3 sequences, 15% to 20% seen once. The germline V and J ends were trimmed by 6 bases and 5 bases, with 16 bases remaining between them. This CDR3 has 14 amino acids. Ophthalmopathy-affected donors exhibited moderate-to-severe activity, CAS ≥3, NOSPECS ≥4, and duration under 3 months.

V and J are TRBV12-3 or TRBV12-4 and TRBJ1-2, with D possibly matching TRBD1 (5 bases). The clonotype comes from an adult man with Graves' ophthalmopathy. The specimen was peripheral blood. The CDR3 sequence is CASRKPGLGYGYTF. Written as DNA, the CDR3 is TGTGCCAGCAGAAAACCGGGACTCGGATATGGCTACACCTTC.